Here is one T cell receptor (beta chain) with its context. The antigen is unknown. The sample originates from a study of cytomegalovirus exposure and HLA in healthy donors. Broader study findings: Researchers counted 164 TCR beta chains as cytomegalovirus-associated. It was assumed in the presence/absence analyses that sequencing depth was roughly uniform across donors. What TCR beta sequences reportedly achieved was accurate prediction of HLA-A and HLA-B alleles in most subjects.

Healthy bone marrow donors made up the cohort. Primers: 60 Vbeta forward and 13 Jbeta reverse. The protocol was immunoSEQ multiplex PCR, while the TCRdb copy is restricted to in-frame clones and leaves out a portion. This sample has around 300,000 clones, with 84% found just once. The CDR3 has 17 amino acids. Trimming took 1 base from V and 0 from J, leaving 13 bases between them. The V gene's germline CDR1 is MNHEY and CDR2 SMNVEV (reference sequence). The sample was PBMCs. The chain couples TRBV27 to TRBJ2-1, with D possibly being TRBD2 (6 bases). The sequence was obtained from a woman between 35 and 50 years old in good health and CMV-seropositive. The CDR3 DNA reads TGTGCCAGCAGTTTATACTCTCTCGGGAGCTCCTACAATGAGCAGTTCTTC. Its protein product is CASSLYSLGSSYNEQFF.